One T cell receptor beta chain is described in this entry. Which antigen it targets is not known. The sample holds no much larger clone one base away, and base qualities are not on file. The data are from a study of blood T cells in healthy people across ages (dated by TCRdb to the mid-2010s). In terms of the full investigation: In model experiments, template switching captured about one uniquely barcoded TCR beta cDNA molecule for every two T cells. Using deep sequencing normalized with unique cDNA molecular identifiers, the study measured how TCR beta repertoire diversity changes with age. To avoid experimental bias, donors of different ages were distributed randomly across sequencing lanes. Using the same blood draw, the study looked at two additional independent replicas of 1 million unique cDNA reads for two donors, one aged 18 to 29 and the other aged 80 or older. The donors were split into four age groups: young (average 16 years), middle-aged (roughly 39), aged (roughly 65) and long-lived (approximately 80).

Study-wide conclusions, independent of this receptor: Compared with the aged group, the long-lived group had more naive CD4+ T cells, fewer expanded clones and increased TCR diversity, suggesting age selection. Observed TCR beta diversity per million T cells fell roughly linearly with age, and a significant reduction was already apparent by age roughly 40. Estimates of total diversity from one million sequenced T cells were regarded as lower bounds and underestimates. Since profiling was done on bulk unsorted PBMCs, naive and antigen-experienced compartments could not be conclusively compared. A strong correlation was found between observed TCR beta diversity and the percentage of naive T cells measured by flow cytometry. Donor CMV infection status was unknown, potentially confounding age-related changes in expanded clonotypes.

CDR1 and CDR2, per the germline V gene, are SNHLY and FYNNEI. Germline trimming: 4 bases from V, 7 bases from J; junction bases outside gene matches: 6. The CDR3 numbers 14 residues from cysteine through phenylalanine. Only the CDR3 part of the read is kept: 42 bases, read in frame from the first base. Donors were a few dozen systemically healthy Caucasian individuals from Russia aged roughly 6 to 100 years. Each donor gave approximately 10 milliliters of peripheral blood, collected into EDTA-treated Vacutainer tubes. Ficoll-Paque density-gradient centrifugation was used to isolate PBMCs, with at least 7 million per sample. Total RNA was extracted from PBMCs with Trizol reagent, with at least 6 micrograms obtained per sample. The percentages of naive CD45RAhigh/CD27high T cells were determined by flow cytometry on a PBMC aliquot from every donor. Library preparation employed 5' RACE. TCRdb shows the sequencer as Illumina HiSeq 2500. The second PCR ran for roughly 6 to 11 cycles and used a J-beta primer mix along with a sample-barcoded 5' primer. A template-switch 5' adaptor carrying 12 random nucleotides introduced a unique molecular identifier onto each TCR beta cDNA molecule. At least 2.5 million CDR3-containing paired-end reads were obtained from each sample. First-strand cDNA was synthesized from all RNA with the Mint cDNA synthesis kit, primed by a TRBC-specific oligonucleotide. All cDNA was treated with uracil-DNA glycosylase and then went through a first 18-cycle PCR with the universal primers M1SS and BC2_uni_R. Per the source publication's procedure: Each sample was normalized by randomly selecting 1 million high-quality reads, each carrying a distinct molecular identifier. Reads with shared molecular identifiers were discarded instead of being binned into consensus sequences. MiTCR, set to a Q25 quality threshold and the strictest error-elimination algorithm, was used for CDR3 identification, clonotype clustering and error correction. A nonparametric unseen species model with Euler transformation was used to estimate a lower bound on total TCR beta diversity. TCRdb reran the public reads through fastp at Q25 and MiXCR, keeping productive beta chains. Merged by CDR3 protein, the rows form single entries marked with the most common genes and DNA. The V and J calls, along with clone size, are taken from TCRdb and not from the paper's own processing. The sample records about 1,800,000 distinct CDR3 sequences, roughly 27% of which are singletons. The ten top clones hold around 7.7% of the sample.

This TCR came from a woman aged 25-40 years in good health. Recombination connected TRBV2 to TRBJ2-2; 7 bases in the middle match TRBD2. Specimen: blood. This receptor has the CDR3 CASSVLSGNGELFF. Here is the DNA: TGTGCCAGCAGTGTTTTAAGCGGGAACGGGGAGCTGTTTTTT.